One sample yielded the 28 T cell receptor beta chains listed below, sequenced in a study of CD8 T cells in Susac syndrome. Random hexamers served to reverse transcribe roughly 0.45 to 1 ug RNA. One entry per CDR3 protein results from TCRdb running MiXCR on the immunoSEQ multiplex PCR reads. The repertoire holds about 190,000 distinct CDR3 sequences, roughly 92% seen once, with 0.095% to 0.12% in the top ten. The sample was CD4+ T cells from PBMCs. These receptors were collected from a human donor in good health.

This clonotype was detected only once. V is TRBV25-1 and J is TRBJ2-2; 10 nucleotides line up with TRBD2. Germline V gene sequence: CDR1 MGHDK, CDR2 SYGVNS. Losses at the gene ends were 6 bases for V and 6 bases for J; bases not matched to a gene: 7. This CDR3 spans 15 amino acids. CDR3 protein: CASRGAGGLPGELFF. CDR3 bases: TGTGCCAGCAGGGGAGCGGGGGGGCTTCCCGGGGAGCTGTTTTTT.

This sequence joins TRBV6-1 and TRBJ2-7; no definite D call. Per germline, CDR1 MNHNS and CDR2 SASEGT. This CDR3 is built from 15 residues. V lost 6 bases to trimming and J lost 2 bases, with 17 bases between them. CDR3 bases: TGTGCCAGCAGGCCCGGGCCCCCGGACGCCTACGAGCAGTACTTC. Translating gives CASRPGPPDAYEQYF.

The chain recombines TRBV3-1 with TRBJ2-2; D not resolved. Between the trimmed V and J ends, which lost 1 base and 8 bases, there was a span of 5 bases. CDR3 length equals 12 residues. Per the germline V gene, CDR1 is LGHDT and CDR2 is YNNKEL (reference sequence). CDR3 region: CASSQGRGELFF. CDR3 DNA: TGTGCCAGCAGCCAAGGTAGAGGGGAGCTGTTTTTT.

In DNA form, the CDR3 reads TGCGCCAGCAGCAAAGCCGACCAGACCCAGTACTTC. Protein sequence: CASSKADQTQYF. The chain employs TRBV5-1 and TRBJ2-5; D not certain. The germline gives CDR1 SGHRS, CDR2 YFSETQ. This CDR3 contains 12 residues. Trimming shortened V by 4 bases and J by 6 bases, and 10 bases separated the two germline ends.

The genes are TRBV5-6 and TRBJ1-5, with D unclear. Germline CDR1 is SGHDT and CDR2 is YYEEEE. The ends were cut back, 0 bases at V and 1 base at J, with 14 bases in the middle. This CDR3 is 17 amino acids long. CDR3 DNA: TGTGCCAGCAGCTTGGGATACGGAAGGTCGAGCAATCAGCCCCAGCATTTT. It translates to CASSLGYGRSSNQPQHF.

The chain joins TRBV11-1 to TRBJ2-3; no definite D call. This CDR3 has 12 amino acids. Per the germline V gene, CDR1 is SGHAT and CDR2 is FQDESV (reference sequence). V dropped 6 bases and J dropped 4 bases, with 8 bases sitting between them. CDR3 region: CASRSSSDTQYF. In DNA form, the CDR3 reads TGTGCCAGCAGATCTAGTTCAGATACGCAGTATTTT.

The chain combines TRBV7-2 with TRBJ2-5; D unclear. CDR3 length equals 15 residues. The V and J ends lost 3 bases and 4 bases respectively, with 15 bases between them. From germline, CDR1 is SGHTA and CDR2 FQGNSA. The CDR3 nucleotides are TGTGCCAGCAGCTTGAGAAGGCCAGCTTTAGAGACCCAGTACTTC. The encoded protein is CASSLRRPALETQYF.

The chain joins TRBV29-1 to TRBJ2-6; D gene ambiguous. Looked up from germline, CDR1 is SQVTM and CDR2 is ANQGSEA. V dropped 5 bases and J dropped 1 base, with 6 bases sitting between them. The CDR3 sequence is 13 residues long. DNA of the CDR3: TGCAGCGTTTCATATTCTGGGGCCAACGTCCTGACTTTC. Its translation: CSVSYSGANVLTF.

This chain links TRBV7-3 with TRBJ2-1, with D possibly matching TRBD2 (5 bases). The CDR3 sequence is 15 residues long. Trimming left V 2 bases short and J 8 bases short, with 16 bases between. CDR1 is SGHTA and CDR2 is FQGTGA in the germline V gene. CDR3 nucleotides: TGTGCCAGCAGCTTAGGACCTCAGGCAGCGGATGAGCAGTTCTTC. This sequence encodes CASSLGPQAADEQFF.

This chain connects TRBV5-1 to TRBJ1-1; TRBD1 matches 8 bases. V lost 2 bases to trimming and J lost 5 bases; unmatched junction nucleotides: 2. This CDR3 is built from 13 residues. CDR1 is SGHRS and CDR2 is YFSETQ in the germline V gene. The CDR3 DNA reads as TGCGCCAGCAGCTTTACAGGGGGAACTGAAGCTTTCTTT. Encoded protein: CASSFTGGTEAFF. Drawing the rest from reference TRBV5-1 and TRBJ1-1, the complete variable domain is KAGVTQTPRYLIKTRGQQVTLSCSPISGHRSVSWYQQTPGQGLQFLFEYFSETQRNKGNFPGRFSGRQFSNSRSEMNVSTLELGDSALYLCASSFTGGTEAFFGQGTRLTVV.

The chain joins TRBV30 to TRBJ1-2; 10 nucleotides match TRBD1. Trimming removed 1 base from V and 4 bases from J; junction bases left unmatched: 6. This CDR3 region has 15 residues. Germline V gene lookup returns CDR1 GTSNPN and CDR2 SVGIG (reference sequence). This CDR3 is CAWSGGQGVLYGYTF. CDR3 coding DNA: TGTGCCTGGAGTGGTGGACAGGGGGTACTCTATGGCTACACCTTC.

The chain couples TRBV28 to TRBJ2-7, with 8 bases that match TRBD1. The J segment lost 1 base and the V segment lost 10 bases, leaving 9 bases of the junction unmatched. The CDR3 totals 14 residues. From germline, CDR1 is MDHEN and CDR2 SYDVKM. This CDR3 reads CATTGQGGSYEQYF. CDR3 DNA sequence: TGTGCCACCACCGGACAGGGCGGTTCCTACGAGCAGTACTTC.

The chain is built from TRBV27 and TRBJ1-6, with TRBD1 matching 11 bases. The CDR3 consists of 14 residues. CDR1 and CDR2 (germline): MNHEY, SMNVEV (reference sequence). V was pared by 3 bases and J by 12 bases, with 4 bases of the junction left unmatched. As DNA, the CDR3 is TGTGCCAGCAGTTTTGGACAGGGGGCAGGACCCCTCCACTTT. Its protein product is CASSFGQGAGPLHF.

The CDR3 sequence: CASSAPTRDEQFF. CDR3 sequence (DNA): TGTGCCAGCAGCGCCCCAACTAGGGATGAGCAGTTCTTC. The V call is TRBV9, the J call TRBJ2-1; maybe TRBD2 (5 bases). The CDR3 length is 13 residues. The germline CDR1 and CDR2 sequences are SGDLS and YYNGEE. V shed 3 bases and J shed 8 bases, with 12 bases lying between them.

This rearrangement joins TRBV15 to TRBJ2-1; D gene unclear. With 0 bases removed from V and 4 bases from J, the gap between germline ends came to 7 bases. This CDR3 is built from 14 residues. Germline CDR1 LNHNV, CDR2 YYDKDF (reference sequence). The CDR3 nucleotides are TGTGCCACCAGCAGAGAAAGCCCATACAATGAGCAGTTCTTC. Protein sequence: CATSRESPYNEQFF.

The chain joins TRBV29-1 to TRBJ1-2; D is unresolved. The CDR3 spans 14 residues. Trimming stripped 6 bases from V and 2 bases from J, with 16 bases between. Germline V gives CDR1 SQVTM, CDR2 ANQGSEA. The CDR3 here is CSVQKGGENYGYTF. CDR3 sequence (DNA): TGCAGCGTCCAAAAGGGTGGGGAAAACTATGGCTACACCTTC.

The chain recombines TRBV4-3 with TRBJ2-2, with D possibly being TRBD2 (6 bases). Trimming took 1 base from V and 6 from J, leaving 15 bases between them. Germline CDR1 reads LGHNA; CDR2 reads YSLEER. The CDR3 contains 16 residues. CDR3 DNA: TGCGCCAGCAGCCAAGGGTCCTTAGGGGAGGCCGGGGAGCTGTTTTTT. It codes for CASSQGSLGEAGELFF.

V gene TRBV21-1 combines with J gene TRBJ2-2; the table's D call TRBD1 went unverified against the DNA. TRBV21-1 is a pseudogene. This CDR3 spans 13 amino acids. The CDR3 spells CASSLGAVGELFF. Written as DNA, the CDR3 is TGTGCCAGCTCCTTGGGGGCTGTCGGGGAGCTGTTTTTT.

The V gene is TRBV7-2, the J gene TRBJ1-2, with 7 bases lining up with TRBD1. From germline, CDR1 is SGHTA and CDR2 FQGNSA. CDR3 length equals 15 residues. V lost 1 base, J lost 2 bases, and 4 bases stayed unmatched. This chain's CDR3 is CASSLGGGLNYGYTF. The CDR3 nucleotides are TGTGCCAGCAGCTTAGGAGGGGGCCTCAACTATGGCTACACCTTC.

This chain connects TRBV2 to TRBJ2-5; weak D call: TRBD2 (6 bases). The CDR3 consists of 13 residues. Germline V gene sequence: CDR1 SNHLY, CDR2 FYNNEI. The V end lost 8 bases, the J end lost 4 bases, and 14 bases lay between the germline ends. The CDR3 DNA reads TGTGCCAGCGGCGGGGAGATGAGAGAGACCCAGTACTTC. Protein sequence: CASGGEMRETQYF.

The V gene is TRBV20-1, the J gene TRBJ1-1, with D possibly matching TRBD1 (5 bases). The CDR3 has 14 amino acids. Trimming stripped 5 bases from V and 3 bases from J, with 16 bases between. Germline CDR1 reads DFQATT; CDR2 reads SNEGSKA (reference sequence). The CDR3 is CSAPGGGGHTEAFF. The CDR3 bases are TGCAGTGCTCCTGGGGGGGGAGGTCACACTGAAGCTTTCTTT.

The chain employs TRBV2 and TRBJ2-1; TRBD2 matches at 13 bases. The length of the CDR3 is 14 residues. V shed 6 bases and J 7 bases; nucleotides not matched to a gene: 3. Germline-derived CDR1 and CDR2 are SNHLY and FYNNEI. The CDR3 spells CASRPGLAGNEQFF. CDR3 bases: TGTGCCAGCAGGCCGGGACTAGCGGGGAATGAGCAGTTCTTC.

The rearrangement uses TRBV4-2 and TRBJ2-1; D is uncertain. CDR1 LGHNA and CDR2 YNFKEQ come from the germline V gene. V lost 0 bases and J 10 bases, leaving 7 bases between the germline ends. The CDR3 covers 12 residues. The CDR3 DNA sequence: TGTGCCAGCAGCCAAGAGTCCGGGGAGCAGTTCTTC. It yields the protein CASSQESGEQFF.

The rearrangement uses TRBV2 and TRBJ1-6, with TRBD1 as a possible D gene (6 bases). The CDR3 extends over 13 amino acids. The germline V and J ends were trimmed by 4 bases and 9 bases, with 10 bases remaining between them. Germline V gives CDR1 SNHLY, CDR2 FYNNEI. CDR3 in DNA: TGTGCCAGCAGTGGGGGGCTCGGTTCACCCCTCCACTTT. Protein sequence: CASSGGLGSPLHF.

CDR3 in DNA: TGTGCCAGCAGCTTAGCGCGGGGGGCGCAAGTCTCTGGGGCCAACGTCCTGACTTTC. Its translation is CASSLARGAQVSGANVLTF. The chain links TRBV7-9 to TRBJ2-6; 8 bases match TRBD2. This CDR3 is built from 19 residues. Looked up from germline, CDR1 is SEHNR and CDR2 is FQNEAQ (reference sequence). Germline trimming cut 0 bases from V and 0 bases from J; bases unmatched to any gene: 7.

CDR3 protein: CASSLTGVLNQPQHF. Here the CDR3 DNA reads TGTGCCAGCAGTTTAACCGGAGTCCTGAATCAGCCCCAGCATTTT. The rearrangement joins TRBV28 to TRBJ1-5; D gene ambiguous. The CDR3 consists of 15 residues. Germline V CDR1 and CDR2: MDHEN, SYDVKM. V was trimmed by 2 bases and J by 4 bases, leaving 12 bases between them. The full variable domain, in which reference TRBV28 and TRBJ1-5 provide the parts outside the CDR3, is DVKVTQSSRYLVKRTGEKVFLECVQDMDHENMFWYRQDPGLGLRLIYFSYDVKMKEKGDIPEGYSVSREKKERFSLILESASTNQTSMYLCASSLTGVLNQPQHFGDGTRLSIL.

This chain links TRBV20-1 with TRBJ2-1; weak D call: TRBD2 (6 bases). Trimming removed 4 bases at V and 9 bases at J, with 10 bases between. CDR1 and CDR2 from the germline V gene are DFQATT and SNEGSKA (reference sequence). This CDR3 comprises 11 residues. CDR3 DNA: TGCAGTGCTACAGGGACTGGTGAGCAGTTCTTC. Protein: CSATGTGEQFF.

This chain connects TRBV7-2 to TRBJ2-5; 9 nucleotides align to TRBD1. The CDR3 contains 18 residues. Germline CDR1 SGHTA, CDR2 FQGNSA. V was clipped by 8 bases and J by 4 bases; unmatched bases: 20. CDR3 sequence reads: CASGYRGQSSWGPETQYF. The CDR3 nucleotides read TGTGCCAGCGGGTACAGGGGGCAGTCATCGTGGGGTCCAGAGACCCAGTACTTC. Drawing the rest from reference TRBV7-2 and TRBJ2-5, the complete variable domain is GAGVSQSPSNKVTEKGKDVELRCDPISGHTALYWYRQSLGQGLEFLIYFQGNSAPDKSGLPSDRFSAERTGGSVSTLTIQRTQQEDSAVYLCASGYRGQSSWGPETQYFGPGTRLLVL.